These 24 T cell receptor beta chains were all obtained from the same sample, sequenced in a study of metastatic and nonmetastatic thyroid tumors. TCRdb re-analyzed the PCR reads through MiXCR. The data show fewer than 35,000 clones, with 30% seen just once and more than 30% held by the top ten. Ahead of thyroid surgery, no patient had received treatment of any kind. The sequencing sample was made of blood. These receptors were taken from a female donor with papillary thyroid cancer or a benign thyroid nodule (not recorded which). Some clones in this sample may be carry-over from other donors' samples.

Only a few counts were recorded for this clone. The genes are TRBV30 and TRBJ1-1, with D possibly being TRBD1 (6 bases). V was shortened by 5 bases and J by 9 bases, with 16 bases between the two germline ends. Germline V gives CDR1 GTSNPN, CDR2 SVGIG (reference sequence). The CDR3 consists of 12 residues. The CDR3 DNA is TGTGCCTGGGGGGGCCCAGGGGCAAAAGCTTTCTTT. This gives the protein CAWGGPGAKAFF.

This chain links TRBV2 with TRBJ2-3, with D tentatively TRBD2 (6 bases). This CDR3 comprises 11 residues. Trimming shortened V by 3 bases and J by 11 bases, and 9 bases separated the two germline ends. Germline assignment: CDR1 SNHLY and CDR2 FYNNEI. The CDR3 protein is CASSEAGKQYF. CDR3 sequence (DNA): TGTGCCAGCAGTGAGGCGGGGAAGCAGTATTTT. The full variable domain, its missing parts supplied by reference TRBV2 and TRBJ2-3, is EPEVTQTPSHQVTQMGQEVILRCVPISNHLYFYWYRQILGQKVEFLVSFYNNEISEKSEIFDDQFSVERPDGSNFTLKIRSTKLEDSAMYFCASSEAGKQYFGPGTRLTVL.

This clone occurred a few times. The CDR3 DNA reads TGTGCCAGCATCCGAGACCGGACTAACATGAACACTGAAGCTTTCTTT. Residues: CASIRDRTNMNTEAFF. The chain couples TRBV12-3 or TRBV12-4 to TRBJ1-1; unclear D gene. The CDR3 is 16 amino acids. Trimming removed 7 bases from V and 0 bases from J, with 18 bases in between.

This clone has at least ten counts. V gene TRBV27 combines with J gene TRBJ2-3; D call uncertain. This CDR3 has 15 amino acids. V was shortened by 4 bases and J by 0 bases, with 11 bases between the two germline ends. Germline V gene lookup returns CDR1 MNHEY and CDR2 SMNVEV (reference sequence). The CDR3 reads CASSSLWSSTDTQYF. As DNA, the CDR3 is TGTGCCAGCAGTTCTCTATGGTCTAGCACAGATACGCAGTATTTT.

The chain uses TRBV3-1 and TRBJ2-7; 10 bases align to TRBD2. Per germline, CDR1 LGHDT and CDR2 YNNKEL (reference sequence). Trimming cost V 4 bases and J 5 bases; bases outside gene matches: 2. This CDR3 comprises 13 residues. CDR3 DNA: TGTGCCAGCAGCCTAGGACTAGCGGACGAGCAGTACTTC. Amino acids: CASSLGLADEQYF.

Concerning this clone itself: A read error may account for a junction end that differs from germline. The J gene is TRBJ1-5, the V gene TRBV30; D gene ambiguous. Germline lookup yields CDR1 GTSNPN and CDR2 SVGIG (reference sequence). The CDR3 extends over 14 amino acids. The CDR3 DNA is TGTGCCTGGAGTGTAGGTTTGGGAGAACAGCCCCAGCGTTTT. Translated: CAWSVGLGEQPQRF. The full variable domain, rest sourced from reference TRBV30 and TRBJ1-5, is SQTIHQWPATLVQPVGSPLSLECTVEGTSNPNLYWYRQAAGRGLQLLFYSVGIGQISSEVPQNLSASRPQDRQFILSSKKLLLSDSGFYLCAWSVGLGEQPQRFGDGTRLSIL.

In this sample, this clone turned up a few times. A much larger clone differs by one base, so this may be a read error. V and J are TRBV6-1 and TRBJ2-7, with 12 bases that match TRBD2. Germline values: CDR1 MNHNS, CDR2 SASEGT. The CDR3 length is 16 residues. CDR3 loop: CASREIGLAGFYEQYF. DNA for the CDR3: TGTGCCAGCCGTGAAATCGGACTAGCGGGGTTCTACGAGCAGTACTTC.

This clone was recorded at least ten times. A much larger clone differs from this one at a single base, so this may be a read error. The CDR3 does not end in the conserved phenylalanine or tryptophan, so this is likely a read error. The same CDR3 arises from other DNA sequences in this sample as well. The chain recombines TRBV20-1 with TRBJ1-1; D unresolved. The CDR3 runs to 12 residues. Per the germline V gene, CDR1 is DFQATT and CDR2 is SNEGSKA (reference sequence). The V and J ends lost 6 bases and 1 base respectively, with 9 bases between them. DNA of the CDR3: TGCAGTGCCGACATAGCGAACACTGAAGCTTTCCTT. Translating it yields CSADIANTEAFL.

The rearrangement links TRBV6-1 to TRBJ1-3, with D unresolved. The length of the CDR3 is 12 residues. Per the germline V gene, CDR1 is MNHNS and CDR2 is SASEGT. CDR3 nucleotides: TGTGCAGCGAAGAGCTCTGGAAACACCATATATTTT. This translates into CAAKSSGNTIYF.

V usage is TRBV5-1 and J usage is TRBJ1-3, with D unresolved. V dropped 3 bases and J dropped 0 bases, with 7 bases sitting between them. Germline V gives CDR1 SGHRS, CDR2 YFSETQ. The CDR3 has 14 amino acids. CDR3 DNA sequence: TGCGCCAGCAGCTCGGCAGGCTCTGGAAACACCATATATTTT. Encoded protein: CASSSAGSGNTIYF.

This clone occurred a few times. The V gene is TRBV20-1, the J gene TRBJ2-1; 9 positions match TRBD2. Trimming took 6 bases from V and 0 from J; bases not matched to a gene: 3. The CDR3 is made up of 14 amino acids. CDR1 is DFQATT, CDR2 SNEGSKA, per germline (reference sequence). In DNA form, the CDR3 reads TGCAGTGCAATACTAGCGGGCTCCTACAATGAGCAGTTCTTC. Encoded protein: CSAILAGSYNEQFF.

The chain uses TRBV5-1 and TRBJ2-1, with D tentatively TRBD1 (5 bases). This CDR3 has 13 residues. Germline loops: CDR1 SGHRS, CDR2 YFSETQ. DNA for the CDR3: TGCGAAAGCAGCTTGGACACCCTCAATGAGCAGTTCTTC. Its translation is CESSLDTLNEQFF.

This clone was seen repeatedly, ten times or more. CDR3 in DNA: TGTGCCAGCAGACAGGCGCCCTACGAGCAGTACTTC. This sequence encodes CASRQAPYEQYF. V and J are TRBV5-6 and TRBJ2-7; possible D gene TRBD1, 5 bases. V was shortened by 5 bases and J by 2 bases, with 8 bases between the two germline ends. Germline V gene lookup returns CDR1 SGHDT and CDR2 YYEEEE. CDR3 length: 12 amino acids.

The rearrangement joins TRBV2 to TRBJ1-1; 7 bases fit TRBD1. Germline V gene data show CDR1 as SNHLY and CDR2 as FYNNEI. This CDR3 is 14 amino acids long. V dropped 1 base and J dropped 5; count of bases not matched to a gene: 4. As DNA, the CDR3 is TGTGCCAGCAGTGAAGTCAGGGGGAGGACTGAAGCTTTCTTT. Translated: CASSEVRGRTEAFF. Using reference TRBV2 and TRBJ1-1 for the parts outside the CDR3, the full variable domain is EPEVTQTPSHQVTQMGQEVILRCVPISNHLYFYWYRQILGQKVEFLVSFYNNEISEKSEIFDDQFSVERPDGSNFTLKIRSTKLEDSAMYFCASSEVRGRTEAFFGQGTRLTVV.

On this clone itself: Without the conserved terminal phenylalanine or tryptophan, this CDR3 likely stems from a read error. Because the CDR3's place on the DNA is in doubt, the DNA is left out and the CDR3 is given as listed by TCRdb. This chain uses TRBV6-1 with TRBJ2-2; the DNA was not used to check the table's D call, TRBD2. Including both end residues, the CDR3 is 16 amino acids long. Germline lookup yields CDR1 MNHNS and CDR2 SASEGT. CDR3 sequence: CASSPLAGVNTGELFS.

Many counts were recorded for this clone. This chain uses TRBV28 with TRBJ2-5, with 7 bases identical to TRBD2. The CDR3 has 15 residues. Trimming removed 7 bases from V and 2 bases from J; junction bases left unmatched: 10. Germline V gives CDR1 MDHEN, CDR2 SYDVKM. This CDR3 is CASTVGSSGQETQYF. Written as DNA, the CDR3 is TGTGCCAGCACTGTCGGGTCTAGCGGACAAGAGACCCAGTACTTC.

This clone was counted many times. The rearrangement uses TRBV14 and TRBJ1-3; no definite D call. The germline V and J ends were trimmed by 0 bases and 0 bases, with 9 bases remaining between them. The CDR3 is 16 residues long. Looked up from germline, CDR1 is SGHDN and CDR2 is FVKESK. The CDR3: CASSQDKTGSGNTIYF. CDR3 nucleotide sequence: TGTGCCAGCAGCCAAGATAAGACTGGCTCTGGAAACACCATATATTTT.

This clone has ten or more counts. The chain combines TRBV6-1 with TRBJ2-2, with 9 bases that match TRBD1. Trimming removed 10 bases from V and 1 base from J; junction bases left unmatched: 10. Per the germline V gene, CDR1 is MNHNS and CDR2 is SASEGT. The CDR3 runs to 16 residues. The CDR3: CATHQTGQGNTGELFF. As DNA, the CDR3 is TGTGCCACACACCAAACGGGACAGGGGAACACCGGGGAGCTGTTTTTT.

This clone was seen only once. The chain employs TRBV30 and TRBJ2-7, with TRBD2 matching over 11 bases. Germline V gives CDR1 GTSNPN, CDR2 SVGIG (reference sequence). The CDR3 runs 14 residues. With 3 bases clipped from V and 4 bases from J, the junction kept 5 bases outside the gene matches. CDR3 loop: CAWRLRTSGYEQYF. For the CDR3, the DNA is TGTGCCTGGAGACTCAGGACTAGCGGGTACGAGCAGTACTTC.

The sample holds many counts of this clone. The rearrangement links TRBV11-1 to TRBJ2-3; D uncertain. V was cut by 7 bases and J by 4 bases, with 24 bases left in between. Germline-derived CDR1 and CDR2 are SGHAT and FQDESV (reference sequence). This CDR3 comprises 17 residues. The CDR3 DNA reads TGTGCCAGCACCCTTGTAAATGGAGCACCAGTAGCAGATACGCAGTATTTT. Protein sequence: CASTLVNGAPVADTQYF.

The V call is TRBV30, the J call TRBJ2-7; the D gene is possibly TRBD1 (6 bases). V dropped 2 bases and J dropped 4 bases, with 12 bases sitting between them. This CDR3 region has 13 residues. Germline lookup yields CDR1 GTSNPN and CDR2 SVGIG (reference sequence). CDR3 nucleotide sequence: TGTGCCTGGAGTTGGACAGTAGGGTACGAGCAGTACTTC. Translated, it gives CAWSWTVGYEQYF.

In this sample, this clone turned up a few times. This chain connects TRBV27 to TRBJ2-1; 13 bases map to TRBD2. CDR1 and CDR2 from the germline V gene are MNHEY and SMNVEV (reference sequence). V was pared by 3 bases and J by 4 bases, with 3 bases of the junction left unmatched. The CDR3 has 16 residues. In nucleotides, the CDR3 is TGTGCCAGCAGTTTCCCGGGACTAGCGGGATACAATGAGCAGTTCTTC. Its protein is CASSFPGLAGYNEQFF.

The rearrangement uses TRBV3-1 and TRBJ2-3; 10 bases are shared with TRBD2. Germline CDR1 is LGHDT and CDR2 is YNNKEL (reference sequence). CDR3 size: 16 residues. The J segment lost 2 bases and the V segment lost 5 bases, leaving 7 bases of the junction unmatched. The CDR3 reads CASSDVLAGITDTQYF. The CDR3 DNA reads as TGTGCCAGCAGCGACGTACTAGCGGGAATCACAGATACGCAGTATTTT.

Comment on this clone: Likely a read error: the CDR3 ends without its conserved phenylalanine or tryptophan. This chain joins TRBV15 and TRBJ1-3, with 9 bases fitting TRBD1. Per the germline V gene, CDR1 is LNHNV and CDR2 is YYDKDF (reference sequence). V trimming: 1 base; J trimming: 0 bases; junction bases outside the gene matches: 10. The CDR3 is 19 residues long. As DNA, the CDR3 is TGTGCCACCAGCAGAGGTCGGGCGGTGGGACAGGGCTCTGGAAACACCATATATTTG. Its protein product is CATSRGRAVGQGSGNTIYL.